This TCR beta chain was captured by sequencing in a study of T cell responses to AZD1222 COVID-19 vaccine. Clones were sequenced by immunoSEQ multiplex PCR, and TCRdb holds only the in-frame ones, with some missing. The sample includes about 180,000 clones, just over 85% of them seen just once. The sample consisted of peripheral blood, taken 28 days after the second AZD1222 dose. The sequence was obtained from an adult who received the AZD1222 COVID-19 vaccine.

The DNA of the CDR3 is TGTGCCAGCAGCGGGTCGGGAAATGAGCAGTTCTTC. Translating gives CASSGSGNEQFF. This chain connects TRBV6-4 to TRBJ2-1; D is perhaps TRBD2 (5 bases). Germline assignment: CDR1 MRHNA and CDR2 SNTAGT. This CDR3 has 12 residues. V lost 6 bases and J lost 7, with 10 bases in between.